This T cell receptor beta chain was found in a study of a mutant IDH1 vaccine in newly diagnosed glioma. Study context: All eight of the vaccinations patients received fell in weeks 1, 3, 5, 7, 11, 15, 19 and 23. Vaccines were begun 4-6 weeks after radiotherapy alone, or with temozolomide cycles. Prior therapy was radiotherapy, temozolomide, or both; most received both.

Libraries were prepared by immunoSEQ multiplex PCR; TCRdb keeps only in-frame clonotypes and omits some of them. This sample has roughly 60,000 clones, with approximately 85% found just once. This sample's time point: week 23, last vaccination. All doses held 300 ug of mutant IDH1 20-mer peptide, with topical imiquimod. With respect to this clone: Antigen unknown.

Germline CDR1 is MNHEY and CDR2 is SVGAGI. This CDR3 has 15 residues. The junction had 7 bases not matched to a gene; V was cut back by 5 bases and J by 3 bases. The chain links TRBV6-5 to TRBJ1-5; 7 bases match TRBD1. The TCR originated in a man aged 25 to 40 with glioma. The material sequenced was PBMCs, taken from a glioma patient whose treatment included an IDH1 peptide vaccine. The CDR3 protein is CASSGGTAANQPQHF. The CDR3, as DNA: TGTGCCAGCAGTGGAGGGACAGCGGCCAATCAGCCCCAGCATTTT.